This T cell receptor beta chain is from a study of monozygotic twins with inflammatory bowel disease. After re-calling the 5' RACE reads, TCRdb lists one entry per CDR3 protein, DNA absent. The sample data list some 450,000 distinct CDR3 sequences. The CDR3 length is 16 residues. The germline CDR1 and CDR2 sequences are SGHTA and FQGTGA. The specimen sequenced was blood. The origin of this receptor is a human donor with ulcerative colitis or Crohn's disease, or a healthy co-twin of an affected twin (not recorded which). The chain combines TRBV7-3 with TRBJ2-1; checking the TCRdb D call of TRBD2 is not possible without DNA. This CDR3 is CASSSGGSGGYNEQFF.